Described below is a single TCR beta chain sequence and its context. This clonotype appeared many times. Its antigen is not yet known. No clone much larger than this one lies a single base away; base qualities are absent. Expansion of CD8+CD57+ cells had been shown by flow cytometry in the patients chosen for sequencing. Severe acquired aplastic anemia was diagnosed in all patients according to International Study of Aplastic Anemia and Agranulocytosis and Camitta criteria. No therapy had been received by the patients at the time of blood sampling. The study deep-sequenced TCR repertoires of sorted CD4+ and CD8+ blood T cells from severe aplastic anemia patients and healthy subjects. In the USA, patient enrollment took place under clinicaltrials.gov protocols 00001620, 01623167, 00001397, 00071045, 00081523 and 00961064. Ficoll-Paque density gradient centrifugation was used to isolate peripheral blood mononuclear cells. Before DNA extraction, CD4+ and CD8+ T cells were sorted with FACS or magnetic beads.

According to the germline V gene, CDR1 reads SGHRS and CDR2 reads YFSETQ. V gives up 5 bases and J gives up 0 bases, and the segment between their germline ends measures 21 bases. From the cysteine up to the phenylalanine, the CDR3 has a length of 17 residues. Of the read, only the CDR3 DNA is kept; its 51 bases are in frame from base 1. The record originates from a study of CD8+CD57+ T cells in acquired aplastic anemia listed by TCRdb under 2018. A note on the overall study: DNA extracted from sorted CD4+ and CD8+ cells had a mean of around 3 ug, with a range of roughly 0.19 to 27.4 ug. CD8+CD57+ expansion was defined as frequency above the mean frequency observed in healthy subjects. What the study reported, not specific to this receptor: CD8+ Simpson's diversity did not differ significantly between patients and healthy controls (P=0.060). Although 25 to 30 CD8+ CDR3 sequences were shared by patients and controls, these sequences appeared highly expressed in patients and within the immunodominant clones of patients.

Genomic DNA served as template for TCR beta VDJ combination and CDR3 sequence profiling. An Illumina HiSeq 2000 was used for TCR repertoire sequencing. As for the original processing: Repertoire assessment relied on Simpson's diversity index, CDR3 size and DJ length profiles, and TRBV/TRBJ rearrangement plots. Whichever DNA sequence was most abundant in the deep sequencing data was defined as the immunodominant clone. CDR3 amino acid sequences were checked for sharing across subjects and were also compared against the VDJdb database and published repertoires. Starting from the raw public reads, TCRdb applied fastp trimming at Q25, assembled clones with MiXCR and retained in-frame beta chains. Here each entry gathers all rows of one CDR3 protein and keeps the most common genes and DNA. V and J calls and clone size were set by TCRdb, not the authors. The sample table records roughly 170,000 distinct CDR3 sequences; about 50% of these occur just once. Together, the top ten hold around 13% of the sample.

The sequence came from a human donor with aplastic anemia. Sequencing was done on a sample of sorted CD4+, CD8+, or CD8+CD57+ T cells (not recorded which) from PBMCs. The chain was built from TRBV5-1 and TRBJ2-7; the D assignment is uncertain and may be TRBD1 or TRBD2, with 5 bases supporting each. The CDR3 is CASRPGTVTRSSYEQYF. Here is the DNA: TGCGCCAGCAGACCCGGGACGGTAACTAGGAGCTCCTACGAGCAGTACTTC.